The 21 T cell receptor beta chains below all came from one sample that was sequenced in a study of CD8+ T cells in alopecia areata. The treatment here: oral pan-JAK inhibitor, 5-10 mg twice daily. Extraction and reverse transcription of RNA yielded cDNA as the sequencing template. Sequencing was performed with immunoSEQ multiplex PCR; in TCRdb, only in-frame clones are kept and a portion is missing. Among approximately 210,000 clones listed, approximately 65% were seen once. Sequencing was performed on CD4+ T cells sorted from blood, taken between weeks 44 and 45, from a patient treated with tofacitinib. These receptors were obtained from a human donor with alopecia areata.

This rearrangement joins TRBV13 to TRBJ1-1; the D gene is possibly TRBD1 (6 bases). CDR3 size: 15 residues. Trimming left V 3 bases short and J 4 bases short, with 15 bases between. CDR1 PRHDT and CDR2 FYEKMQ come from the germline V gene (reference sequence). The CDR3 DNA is TGTGCCAGCAGCTTGGGTACAGGGAAGGGCACTGAAGCTTTCTTT. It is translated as CASSLGTGKGTEAFF. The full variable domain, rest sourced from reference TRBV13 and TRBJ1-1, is AAGVIQSPRHLIKEKRETATLKCYPIPRHDTVYWYQQGPGQDPQFLISFYEKMQSDKGSIPDRFSAQQFSDYHSELNMSSLELGDSALYFCASSLGTGKGTEAFFGQGTRLTVV.

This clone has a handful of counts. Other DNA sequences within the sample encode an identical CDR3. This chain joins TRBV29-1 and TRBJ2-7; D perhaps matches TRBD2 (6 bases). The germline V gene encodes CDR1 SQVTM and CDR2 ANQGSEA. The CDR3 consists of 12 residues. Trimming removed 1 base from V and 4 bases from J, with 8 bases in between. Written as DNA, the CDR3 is TGCAGCGTTGAAGTTCGGGGGTACGAGCAGTACTTC. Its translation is CSVEVRGYEQYF.

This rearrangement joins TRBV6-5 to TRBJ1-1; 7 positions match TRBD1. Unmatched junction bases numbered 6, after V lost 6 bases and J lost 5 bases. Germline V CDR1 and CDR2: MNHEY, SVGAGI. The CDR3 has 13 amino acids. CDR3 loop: CASRLGGETEAFF. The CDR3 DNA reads TGTGCCAGCAGGTTAGGGGGCGAGACTGAAGCTTTCTTT.

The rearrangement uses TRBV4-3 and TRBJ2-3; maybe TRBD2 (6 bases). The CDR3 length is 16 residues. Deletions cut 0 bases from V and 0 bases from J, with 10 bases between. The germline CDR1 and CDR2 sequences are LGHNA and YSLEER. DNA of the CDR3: TGCGCCAGCAGCCAAGAAGCGGGTTTTAGCACAGATACGCAGTATTTT. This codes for CASSQEAGFSTDTQYF.

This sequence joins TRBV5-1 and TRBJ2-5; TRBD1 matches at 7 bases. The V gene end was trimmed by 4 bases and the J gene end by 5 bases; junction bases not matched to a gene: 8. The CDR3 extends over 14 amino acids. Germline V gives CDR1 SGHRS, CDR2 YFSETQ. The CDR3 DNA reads TGCGCCAGCAGCCCCTGGGACAGCCGGGAGACCCAGTACTTC. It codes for CASSPWDSRETQYF.

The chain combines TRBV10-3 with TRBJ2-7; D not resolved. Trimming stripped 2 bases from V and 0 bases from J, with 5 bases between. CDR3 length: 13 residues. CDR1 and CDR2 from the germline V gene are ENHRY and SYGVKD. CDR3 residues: CAISEGTSYEQYF. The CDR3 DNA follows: TGTGCCATCAGTGAGGGTACCTCCTACGAGCAGTACTTC.

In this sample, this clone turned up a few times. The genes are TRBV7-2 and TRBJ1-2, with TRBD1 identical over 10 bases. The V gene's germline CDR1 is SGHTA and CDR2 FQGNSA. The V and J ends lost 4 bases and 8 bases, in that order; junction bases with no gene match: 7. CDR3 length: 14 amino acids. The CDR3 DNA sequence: TGTGCCAGCAGCTCCGACAGGGGGCGGAAGGGCTACACCTTC. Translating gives CASSSDRGRKGYTF.

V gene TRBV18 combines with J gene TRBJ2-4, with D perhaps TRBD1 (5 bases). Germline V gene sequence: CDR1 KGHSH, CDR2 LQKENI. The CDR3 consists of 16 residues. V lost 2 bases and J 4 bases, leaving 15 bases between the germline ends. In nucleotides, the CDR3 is TGTGCCAGCTCACCATTTGAAACAGGCCAAAAAAACATTCAGTACTTC. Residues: CASSPFETGQKNIQYF.

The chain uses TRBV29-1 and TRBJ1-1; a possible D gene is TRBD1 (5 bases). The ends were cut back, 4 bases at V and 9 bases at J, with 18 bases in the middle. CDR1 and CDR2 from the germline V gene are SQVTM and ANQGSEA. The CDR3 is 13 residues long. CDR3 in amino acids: CSVGSQRAGKAFF. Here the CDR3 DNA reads TGCAGCGTTGGTTCCCAACGTGCAGGGAAAGCTTTCTTT.

The CDR3 region has the DNA TGTGCCAGCAGTGCCACGCCGTCGACAGCCACTGAAGCTTTCTTT. This encodes CASSATPSTATEAFF. The V gene is TRBV6-1, the J gene TRBJ1-1; a weak D match, TRBD1 (5 bases). V was clipped by 4 bases and J by 4 bases, with 16 bases between them. Germline V gene data show CDR1 as MNHNS and CDR2 as SASEGT. There are 15 residues in the CDR3.

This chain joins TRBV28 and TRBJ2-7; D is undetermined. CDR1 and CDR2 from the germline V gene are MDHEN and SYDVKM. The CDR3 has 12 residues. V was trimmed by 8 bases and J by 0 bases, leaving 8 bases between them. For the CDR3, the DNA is TGTGCCAGCGGGCGTAGCTCCTACGAGCAGTACTTC. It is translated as CASGRSSYEQYF.

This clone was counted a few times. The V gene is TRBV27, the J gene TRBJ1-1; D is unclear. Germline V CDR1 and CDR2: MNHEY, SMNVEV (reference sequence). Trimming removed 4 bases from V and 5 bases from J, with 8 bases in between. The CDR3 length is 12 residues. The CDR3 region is CASSSLRTEAFF. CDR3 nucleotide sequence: TGTGCCAGCAGTTCACTGAGAACTGAAGCTTTCTTT.

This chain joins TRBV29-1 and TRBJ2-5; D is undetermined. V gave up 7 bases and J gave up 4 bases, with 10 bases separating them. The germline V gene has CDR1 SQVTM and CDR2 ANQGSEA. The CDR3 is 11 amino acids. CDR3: CSARVGETQYF. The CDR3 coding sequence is TGCAGCGCCCGGGTAGGAGAGACCCAGTACTTC.

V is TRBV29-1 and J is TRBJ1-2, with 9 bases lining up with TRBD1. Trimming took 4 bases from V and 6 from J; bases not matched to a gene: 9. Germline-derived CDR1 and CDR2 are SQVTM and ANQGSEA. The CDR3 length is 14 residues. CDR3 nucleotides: TGCAGCGTTGGGACGGGACAGGGTAAAGATGGCTACACCTTC. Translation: CSVGTGQGKDGYTF.

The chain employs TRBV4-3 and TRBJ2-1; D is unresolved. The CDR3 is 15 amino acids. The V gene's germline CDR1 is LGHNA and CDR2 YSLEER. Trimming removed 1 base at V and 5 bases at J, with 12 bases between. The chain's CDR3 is CASSQGGSLDNEQFF. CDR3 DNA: TGCGCCAGCAGCCAAGGTGGTAGTCTGGACAATGAGCAGTTCTTC.

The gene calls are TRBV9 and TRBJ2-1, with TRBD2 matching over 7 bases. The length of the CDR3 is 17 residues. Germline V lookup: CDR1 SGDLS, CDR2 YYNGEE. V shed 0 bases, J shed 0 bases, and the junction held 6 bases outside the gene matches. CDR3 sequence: CASSVGRSGGSYNEQFF. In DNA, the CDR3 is TGTGCCAGCAGCGTAGGTCGTTCGGGGGGCTCCTACAATGAGCAGTTCTTC.

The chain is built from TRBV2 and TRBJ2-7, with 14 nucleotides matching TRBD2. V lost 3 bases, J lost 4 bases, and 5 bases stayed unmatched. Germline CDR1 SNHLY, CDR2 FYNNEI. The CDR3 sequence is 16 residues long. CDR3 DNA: TGTGCCAGCAGTGAGCCGGGACTAGCGGGGGCTTACGAGCAGTACTTC. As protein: CASSEPGLAGAYEQYF.

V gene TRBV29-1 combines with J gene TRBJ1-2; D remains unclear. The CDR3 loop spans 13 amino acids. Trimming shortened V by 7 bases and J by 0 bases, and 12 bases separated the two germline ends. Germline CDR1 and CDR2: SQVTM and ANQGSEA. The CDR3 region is CSAGLPANYGYTF. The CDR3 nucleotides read TGCAGCGCCGGTTTGCCAGCTAACTATGGCTACACCTTC.

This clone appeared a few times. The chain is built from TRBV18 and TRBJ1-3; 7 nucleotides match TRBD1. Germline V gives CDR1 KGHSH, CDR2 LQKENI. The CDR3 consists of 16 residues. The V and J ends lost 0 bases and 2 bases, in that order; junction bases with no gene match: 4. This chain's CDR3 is CASSPPTGSTGNTIYF. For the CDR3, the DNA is TGTGCCAGCTCACCACCGACAGGGAGCACTGGAAACACCATATATTTT.

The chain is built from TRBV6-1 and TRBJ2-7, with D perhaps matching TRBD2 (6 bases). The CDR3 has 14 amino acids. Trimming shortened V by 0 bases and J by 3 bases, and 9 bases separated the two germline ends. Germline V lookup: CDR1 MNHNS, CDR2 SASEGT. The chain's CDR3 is CASSEAGLSYEQYF. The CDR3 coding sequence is TGTGCCAGCAGTGAAGCCGGACTAAGCTACGAGCAGTACTTC.

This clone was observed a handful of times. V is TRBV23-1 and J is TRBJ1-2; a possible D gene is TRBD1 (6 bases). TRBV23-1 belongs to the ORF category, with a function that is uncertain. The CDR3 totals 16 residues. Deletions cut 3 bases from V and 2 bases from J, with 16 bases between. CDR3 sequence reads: CASSHRGPGENYGYTF. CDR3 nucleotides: TGCGCCAGCAGTCACAGGGGACCTGGGGAAAACTATGGCTACACCTTC.